The present entry profiles one T cell receptor (beta chain) with its context. Germline V gene sequence: CDR1 SGHRS, CDR2 YFSETQ. This CDR3 is 11 amino acids long. This entry is derived from a study of blood T cell repertoires in COVID-19. For the study at large: From the United States, Italy and Spain came samples of acute and convalescent COVID-19.

In the authors' workflow: The authors estimated nucleated cell counts from reference gene primer amplification. The assay was immunoSEQ multiplex PCR, and TCRdb's table has in-frame clones only and misses some. Clone size and V and J calls were adopted from that table, with D and trimming inferred from the DNA. The sample comprises roughly 24,000 clones, around 90% of which are singletons, and approximately 1.7% rests with the top ten. The sequenced sample consisted of peripheral blood. The TCR comes from a woman aged 55-70 years with active COVID-19. The gene calls are TRBV5-1 and TRBJ1-6; no clear D. CDR3 DNA sequence: TGCGCAGGATGGGGAGGCTCACCCCTCCACTTT. It translates to CAGWGGSPLHF.